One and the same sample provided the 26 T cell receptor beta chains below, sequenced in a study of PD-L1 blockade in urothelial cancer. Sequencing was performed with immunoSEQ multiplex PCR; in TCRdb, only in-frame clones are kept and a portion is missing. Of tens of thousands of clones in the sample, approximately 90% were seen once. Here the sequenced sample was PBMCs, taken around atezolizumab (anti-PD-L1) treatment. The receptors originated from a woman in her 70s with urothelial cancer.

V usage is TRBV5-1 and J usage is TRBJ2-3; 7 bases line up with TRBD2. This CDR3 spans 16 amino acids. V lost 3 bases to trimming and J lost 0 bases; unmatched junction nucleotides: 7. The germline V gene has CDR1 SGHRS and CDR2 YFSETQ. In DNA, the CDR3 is TGCGCCAGCAGCTCCGGACTAGTCTGGAGCACAGATACGCAGTATTTT. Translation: CASSSGLVWSTDTQYF.

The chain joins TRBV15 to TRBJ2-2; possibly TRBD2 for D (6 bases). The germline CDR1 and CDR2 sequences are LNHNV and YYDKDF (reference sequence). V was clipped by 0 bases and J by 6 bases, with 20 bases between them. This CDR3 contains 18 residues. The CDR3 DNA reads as TGTGCCACCAGCAGAGATCTCCTTGGGAGCGGGTCGGCCGGGGAGCTGTTTTTT. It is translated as CATSRDLLGSGSAGELFF.

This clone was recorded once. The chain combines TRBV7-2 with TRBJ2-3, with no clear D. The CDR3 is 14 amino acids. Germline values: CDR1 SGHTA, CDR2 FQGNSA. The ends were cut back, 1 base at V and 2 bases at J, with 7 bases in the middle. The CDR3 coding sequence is TGTGCCAGCAGCTTAGGGGCAGACACAGATACGCAGTATTTT. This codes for CASSLGADTDTQYF.

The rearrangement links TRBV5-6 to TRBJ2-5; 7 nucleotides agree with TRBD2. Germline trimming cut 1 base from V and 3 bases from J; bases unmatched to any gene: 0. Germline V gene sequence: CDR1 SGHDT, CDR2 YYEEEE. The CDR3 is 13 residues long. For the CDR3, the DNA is TGTGCCAGCAGCTTGCGGGGGGAAGAGACCCAGTACTTC. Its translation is CASSLRGEETQYF. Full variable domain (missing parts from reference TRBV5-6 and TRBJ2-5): DAGVTQSPTHLIKTRGQQVTLRCSPKSGHDTVSWYQQALGQGPQFIFQYYEEEERQRGNFPDRFSGHQFPNYSSELNVNALLLGDSALYLCASSLRGEETQYFGPGTRLLVL.

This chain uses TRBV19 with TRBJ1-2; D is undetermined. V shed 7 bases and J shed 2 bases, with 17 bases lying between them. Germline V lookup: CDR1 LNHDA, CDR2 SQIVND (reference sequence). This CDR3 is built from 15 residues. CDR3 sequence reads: CASNPMGRLNYGYTF. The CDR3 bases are TGTGCCAGTAACCCCATGGGGAGACTAAACTATGGCTACACCTTC.

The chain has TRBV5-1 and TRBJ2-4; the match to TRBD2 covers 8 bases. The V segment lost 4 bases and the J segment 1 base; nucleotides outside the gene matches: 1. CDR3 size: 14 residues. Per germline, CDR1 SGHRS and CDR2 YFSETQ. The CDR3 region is CASSPSGAKNIQYF. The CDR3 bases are TGCGCCAGCAGCCCTAGCGGGGCCAAAAACATTCAGTACTTC.

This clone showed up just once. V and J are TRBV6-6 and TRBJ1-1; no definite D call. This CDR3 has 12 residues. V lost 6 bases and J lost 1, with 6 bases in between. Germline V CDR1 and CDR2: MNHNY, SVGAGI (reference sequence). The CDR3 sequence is CASSLANTEAFF. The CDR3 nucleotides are TGTGCCAGCAGCTTGGCGAACACTGAAGCTTTCTTT.

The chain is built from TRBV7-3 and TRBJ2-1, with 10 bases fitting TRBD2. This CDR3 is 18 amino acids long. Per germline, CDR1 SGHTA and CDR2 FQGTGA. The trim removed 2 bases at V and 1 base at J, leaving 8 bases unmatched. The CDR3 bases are TGTGCCAGCAGCTTAGAAGGACTAGCGGACCCTTCCTACAATGAGCAGTTCTTC. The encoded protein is CASSLEGLADPSYNEQFF.

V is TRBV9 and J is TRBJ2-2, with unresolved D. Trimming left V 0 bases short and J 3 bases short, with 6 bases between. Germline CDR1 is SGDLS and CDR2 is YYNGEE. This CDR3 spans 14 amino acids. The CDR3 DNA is TGTGCCAGCAGCGTAGTTGGGCACACCGGGGAGCTGTTTTTT. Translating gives CASSVVGHTGELFF.

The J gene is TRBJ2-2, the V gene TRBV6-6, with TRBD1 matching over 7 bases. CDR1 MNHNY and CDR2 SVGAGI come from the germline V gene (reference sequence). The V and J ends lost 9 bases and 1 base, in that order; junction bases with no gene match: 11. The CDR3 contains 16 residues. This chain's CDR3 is CASLRDSRMNTGELFF. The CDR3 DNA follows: TGTGCCAGTCTCCGGGACAGCAGGATGAACACCGGGGAGCTGTTTTTT.

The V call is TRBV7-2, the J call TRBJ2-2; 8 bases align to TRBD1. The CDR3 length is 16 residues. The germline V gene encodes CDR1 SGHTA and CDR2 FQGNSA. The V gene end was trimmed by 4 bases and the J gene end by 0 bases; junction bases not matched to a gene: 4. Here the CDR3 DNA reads TGTGCCAGCAGCTCACAGGGGGGCGCGAACACCGGGGAGCTGTTTTTT. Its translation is CASSSQGGANTGELFF.

The CDR3 bases are TGTGCCAGCAGCCCTACGGAGGCAGGGGGGCAAGAGACCCAGTACTTC. It yields the protein CASSPTEAGGQETQYF. The rearrangement uses TRBV7-9 and TRBJ2-5, with a possible D match to TRBD1 (7 bases). The CDR3 spans 16 residues. Germline V gene sequence: CDR1 SEHNR, CDR2 FQNEAQ (reference sequence). Trimming took off 5 bases at V and 2 bases at J, with 18 bases between the two ends.

The CDR3 here is CASSESTGSNTGELFF. Written as DNA, the CDR3 is TGTGCCAGCAGTGAAAGTACAGGTTCGAACACCGGGGAGCTGTTTTTT. The chain carries TRBV2 and TRBJ2-2; the D gene is possibly TRBD1 (5 bases). CDR1 SNHLY and CDR2 FYNNEI come from the germline V gene. Trimming cost V 2 bases and J 0 bases, with 10 bases left between them. The CDR3 runs to 16 residues.

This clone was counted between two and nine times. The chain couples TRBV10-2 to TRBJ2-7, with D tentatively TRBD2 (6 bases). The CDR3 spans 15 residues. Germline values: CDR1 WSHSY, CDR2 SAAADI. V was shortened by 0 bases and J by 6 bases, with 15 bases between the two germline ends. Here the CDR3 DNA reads TGCGCCAGCAGTGAGTCGGTAGAACGGGGGTCCGAGCAGTACTTC. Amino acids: CASSESVERGSEQYF.

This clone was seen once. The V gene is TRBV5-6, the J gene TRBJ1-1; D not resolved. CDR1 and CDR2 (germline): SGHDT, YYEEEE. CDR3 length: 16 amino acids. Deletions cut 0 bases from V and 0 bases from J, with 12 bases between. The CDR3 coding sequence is TGTGCCAGCAGCTTGGTGGGAGAACTCATGAACACTGAAGCTTTCTTT. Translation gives CASSLVGELMNTEAFF.

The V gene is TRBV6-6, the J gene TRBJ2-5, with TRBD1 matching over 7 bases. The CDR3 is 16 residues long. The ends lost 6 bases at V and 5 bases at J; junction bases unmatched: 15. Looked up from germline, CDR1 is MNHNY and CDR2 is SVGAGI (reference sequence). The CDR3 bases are TGTGCCAGCAGCACCGCCATGACAGGGTTGTCGGAGACCCAGTACTTC. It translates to CASSTAMTGLSETQYF.

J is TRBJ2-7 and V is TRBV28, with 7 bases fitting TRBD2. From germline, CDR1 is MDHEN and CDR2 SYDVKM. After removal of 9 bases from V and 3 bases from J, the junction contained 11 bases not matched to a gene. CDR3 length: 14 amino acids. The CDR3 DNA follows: TGTGCCAGTAACCAAGCGGGAATAGTCTACGAGCAGTACTTC. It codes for CASNQAGIVYEQYF.

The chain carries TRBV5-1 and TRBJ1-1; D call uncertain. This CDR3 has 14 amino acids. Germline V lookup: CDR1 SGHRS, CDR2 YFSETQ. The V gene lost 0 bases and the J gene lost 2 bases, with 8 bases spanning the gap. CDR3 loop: CASSLGPTNTEAFF. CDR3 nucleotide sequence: TGCGCCAGCAGCTTGGGGCCAACCAACACTGAAGCTTTCTTT.

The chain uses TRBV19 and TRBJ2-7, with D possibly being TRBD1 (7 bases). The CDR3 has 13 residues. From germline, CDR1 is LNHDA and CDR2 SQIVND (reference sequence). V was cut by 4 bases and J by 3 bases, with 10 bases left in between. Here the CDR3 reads CASSTQGGYEQYF. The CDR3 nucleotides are TGTGCCAGTAGTACCCAGGGGGGCTACGAGCAGTACTTC.

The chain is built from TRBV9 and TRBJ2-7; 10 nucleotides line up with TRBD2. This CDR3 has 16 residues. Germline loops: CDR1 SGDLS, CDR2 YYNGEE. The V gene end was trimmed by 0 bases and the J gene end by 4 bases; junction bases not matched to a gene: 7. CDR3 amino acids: CASSVGASGGLYEQYF. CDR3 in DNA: TGTGCCAGCAGCGTAGGGGCTAGCGGGGGTCTGTACGAGCAGTACTTC.

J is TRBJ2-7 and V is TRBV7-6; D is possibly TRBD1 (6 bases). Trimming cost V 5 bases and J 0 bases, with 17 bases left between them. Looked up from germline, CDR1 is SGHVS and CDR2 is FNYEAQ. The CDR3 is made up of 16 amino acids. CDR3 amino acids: CASSDQGSPLSYEQYF. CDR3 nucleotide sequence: TGTGCCAGCAGCGACCAGGGGTCTCCTCTCTCCTACGAGCAGTACTTC.

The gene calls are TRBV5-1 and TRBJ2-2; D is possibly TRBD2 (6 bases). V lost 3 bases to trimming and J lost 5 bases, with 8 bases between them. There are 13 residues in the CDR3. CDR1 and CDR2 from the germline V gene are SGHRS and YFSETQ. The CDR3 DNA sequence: TGCGCCAGCAGCTGGAGGGAGACCGGGGAGCTGTTTTTT. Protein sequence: CASSWRETGELFF.

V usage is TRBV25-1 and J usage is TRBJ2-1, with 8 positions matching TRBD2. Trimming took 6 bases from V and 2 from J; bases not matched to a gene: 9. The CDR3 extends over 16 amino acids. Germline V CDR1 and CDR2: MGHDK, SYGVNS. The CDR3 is CASRSREGVPYNEQFF. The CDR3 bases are TGTGCCAGCAGAAGCCGGGAGGGCGTCCCCTACAATGAGCAGTTCTTC.

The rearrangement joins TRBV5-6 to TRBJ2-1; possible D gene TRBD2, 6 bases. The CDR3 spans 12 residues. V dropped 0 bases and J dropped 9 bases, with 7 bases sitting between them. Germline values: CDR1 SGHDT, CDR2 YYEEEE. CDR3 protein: CASSLGGVEQFF. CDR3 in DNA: TGTGCCAGCAGCTTGGGGGGGGTTGAGCAGTTCTTC. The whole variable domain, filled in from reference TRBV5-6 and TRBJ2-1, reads DAGVTQSPTHLIKTRGQQVTLRCSPKSGHDTVSWYQQALGQGPQFIFQYYEEEERQRGNFPDRFSGHQFPNYSSELNVNALLLGDSALYLCASSLGGVEQFFGPGTRLTVL.

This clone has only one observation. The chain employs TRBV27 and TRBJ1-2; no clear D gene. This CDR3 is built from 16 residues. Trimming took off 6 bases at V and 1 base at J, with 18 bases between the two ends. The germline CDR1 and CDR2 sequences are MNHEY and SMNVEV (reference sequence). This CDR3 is CASSDVGGPFNYGYTF. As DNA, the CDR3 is TGTGCCAGCAGCGATGTGGGAGGCCCTTTTAACTATGGCTACACCTTC.

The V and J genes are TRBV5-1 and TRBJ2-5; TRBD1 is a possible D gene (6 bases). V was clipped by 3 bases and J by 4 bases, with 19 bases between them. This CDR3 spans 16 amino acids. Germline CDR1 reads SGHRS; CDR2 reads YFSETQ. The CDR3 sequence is CASSSNPTGFGETQYF. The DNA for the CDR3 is TGCGCCAGCAGCTCCAATCCTACAGGGTTTGGAGAGACCCAGTACTTC.